Listed here are 16 T cell receptor beta chains from one sample, sequenced in a study of graft-versus-host responses after intestinal transplantation. The protocol was immunoSEQ multiplex PCR, while the TCRdb copy is restricted to in-frame clones and leaves out a portion. The table has 8,800 or so clones, approximately 30% seen once; the top ten hold approximately 5%. Sequences were derived from alloreactive CD4+ T cells from a mixed lymphocyte reaction culture, sampled before intestinal transplant. Subset described: CFSE-low proliferating T cells sorted from approximately 6-day pre-transplant mixed lymphocyte reaction (GvH or HvG direction). The source is a human patient who received an intestinal transplant.

This clone was seen a few times. The chain links TRBV5-1 to TRBJ2-1, with 12 bases fitting TRBD2. Germline V lookup: CDR1 SGHRS, CDR2 YFSETQ. The CDR3 runs to 16 residues. The V and J ends lost 4 bases and 8 bases, in that order; junction bases with no gene match: 10. As DNA, the CDR3 is TGCGCCAGCAGCCCGCGACTAGCGGGGGTAGGATATGAGCAGTTCTTC. Its protein is CASSPRLAGVGYEQFF. The full variable domain, rest sourced from reference TRBV5-1 and TRBJ2-1, is KAGVTQTPRYLIKTRGQQVTLSCSPISGHRSVSWYQQTPGQGLQFLFEYFSETQRNKGNFPGRFSGRQFSNSRSEMNVSTLELGDSALYLCASSPRLAGVGYEQFFGPGTRLTVL.

The chain employs TRBV27 and TRBJ2-7, with 8 bases aligning to TRBD2. The germline V gene encodes CDR1 MNHEY and CDR2 SMNVEV (reference sequence). The junction had 6 bases not matched to a gene; V was cut back by 2 bases and J by 3 bases. The CDR3 loop spans 15 amino acids. This chain's CDR3 is CASSLEVGGDYEQYF. The CDR3 DNA follows: TGTGCCAGCAGTTTAGAGGTCGGGGGGGACTACGAGCAGTACTTC.

The chain has TRBV6-1 and TRBJ2-7, with D possibly being TRBD2 (5 bases). The CDR3 has 14 amino acids. V lost 5 bases and J lost 0, with 11 bases in between. CDR1 and CDR2 (germline): MNHNS, SASEGT. CDR3 in amino acids: CASSWTSSSYEQYF. CDR3 in DNA: TGTGCCAGCAGTTGGACTTCTTCCTCCTACGAGCAGTACTTC.

This sequence joins TRBV6-5 and TRBJ2-1; TRBD2 matches 9 bases. Trimming cost V 3 bases and J 7 bases; bases outside gene matches: 7. CDR3 size: 15 residues. CDR1 is MNHEY, CDR2 SVGAGI, per germline. CDR3 in DNA: TGTGCCAGCAGTTATGGGCCTAGCGGGGTAAATGAGCAGTTCTTC. It yields the protein CASSYGPSGVNEQFF.

The chain has TRBV6-1 and TRBJ2-7; TRBD2 matches at 7 bases. This CDR3 region has 15 residues. Germline values: CDR1 MNHNS, CDR2 SASEGT. Trimming removed 4 bases from V and 0 bases from J; junction bases left unmatched: 6. In DNA form, the CDR3 reads TGTGCCAGCAGTGGTCAGCGGGGCCTCTCCTACGAGCAGTACTTC. Translation gives CASSGQRGLSYEQYF.

By sample share, this clone is medium-sized. The chain couples TRBV2 to TRBJ1-4; D may be TRBD1 (6 bases). Per the germline V gene, CDR1 is SNHLY and CDR2 is FYNNEI. V was cut by 9 bases and J by 0 bases, with 17 bases left in between. The CDR3 runs 16 residues. In DNA form, the CDR3 reads TGTGCCAGTACCTGGACAGTGCCGCCAACTAATGAAAAACTGTTTTTT. Amino acids: CASTWTVPPTNEKLFF. Together with reference TRBV2 and TRBJ1-4, the CDR3 gives the full variable domain: EPEVTQTPSHQVTQMGQEVILRCVPISNHLYFYWYRQILGQKVEFLVSFYNNEISEKSEIFDDQFSVERPDGSNFTLKIRSTKLEDSAMYFCASTWTVPPTNEKLFFGSGTQLSVL.

This chain links TRBV9 with TRBJ2-3, with 10 positions matching TRBD1. Trimming cost V 1 base and J 4 bases; bases outside gene matches: 3. The germline V gene has CDR1 SGDLS and CDR2 YYNGEE. CDR3 length equals 15 residues. CDR3 DNA sequence: TGTGCCAGCAGCGTAATAGGACAGGGGGCAGATACGCAGTATTTT. This translates into CASSVIGQGADTQYF.

Only a few counts were recorded for this clone. The chain combines TRBV4-2 with TRBJ2-3, with 11 bases identical to TRBD2. The CDR3 runs 15 residues. Germline V CDR1 and CDR2: LGHNA, YNFKEQ. Losses at the gene ends were 4 bases for V and 0 bases for J; bases not matched to a gene: 0. CDR3 protein: CASSRTSGSTDTQYF. CDR3 coding DNA: TGTGCCAGCAGCCGGACTAGCGGGAGCACAGATACGCAGTATTTT.

This clone has only a few counts. The genes are TRBV29-1 and TRBJ2-3; TRBD1 might be the D (6 bases). The germline gives CDR1 SQVTM, CDR2 ANQGSEA. V lost 6 bases and J 3 bases, leaving 10 bases between the germline ends. This CDR3 region has 12 residues. This CDR3 reads CSVVRGTDTQYF. The CDR3 region has the DNA TGCAGCGTGGTCAGGGGAACAGATACGCAGTATTTT.

This clone was observed a handful of times. The chain links TRBV7-2 to TRBJ2-2; D uncertain. Germline V gene data show CDR1 as SGHTA and CDR2 as FQGNSA. V gave up 3 bases and J gave up 2 bases, with 7 bases separating them. This CDR3 has 14 residues. CDR3 sequence reads: CASSFGGNTGELFF. CDR3 nucleotide sequence: TGTGCCAGCAGCTTCGGCGGCAACACCGGGGAGCTGTTTTTT.

By share, this clone ranks as medium-sized. As DNA, the CDR3 is TGTGCCAGCAGCTTAGGTCTGGGGCCATGGGAAAAACTGTTTTTT. Protein product: CASSLGLGPWEKLFF. This chain uses TRBV7-2 with TRBJ1-4; possibly TRBD1 for D (5 bases). This CDR3 is built from 15 residues. Germline V gene lookup returns CDR1 SGHTA and CDR2 FQGNSA. Trimming took 1 base from V and 8 from J, leaving 14 bases between them. The whole variable domain, remainder taken from reference TRBV7-2 and TRBJ1-4, is GAGVSQSPSNKVTEKGKDVELRCDPISGHTALYWYRQSLGQGLEFLIYFQGNSAPDKSGLPSDRFSAERTGGSVSTLTIQRTQQEDSAVYLCASSLGLGPWEKLFFGSGTQLSVL.

The chain recombines TRBV5-1 with TRBJ1-6; TRBD1 aligns across 7 bases. The germline CDR1 and CDR2 sequences are SGHRS and YFSETQ. The V gene end was trimmed by 2 bases and the J gene end by 5 bases; junction bases not matched to a gene: 4. CDR3 size: 15 residues. The CDR3 sequence: CASSFFQGDNSPLHF. CDR3 nucleotide sequence: TGCGCCAGCAGCTTTTTCCAGGGGGATAATTCACCCCTCCACTTT.

Judged by abundance, this clone is medium-sized (0.01 to 0.1%). The V gene is TRBV28, the J gene TRBJ1-3; D remains unclear. CDR1 and CDR2 (germline): MDHEN, SYDVKM. The V end was cut by 8 bases, the J end by 0 bases, with 14 bases between. The CDR3 is made up of 15 amino acids. The CDR3: CASLGALSSGNTIYF. The DNA for the CDR3 is TGTGCCAGCCTAGGAGCCCTTAGCTCTGGAAACACCATATATTTT.

The V gene is TRBV6-5, the J gene TRBJ1-1, with D maybe TRBD1 (5 bases). From germline, CDR1 is MNHEY and CDR2 SVGAGI. The CDR3 has 16 residues. V was pared by 3 bases and J by 0 bases, with 14 bases between. Here the CDR3 DNA reads TGTGCCAGCAGTTATCGGGGGGTCACCCTGAACACTGAAGCTTTCTTT. This codes for CASSYRGVTLNTEAFF.

This CDR3 is CTSSPPTSGGETQYF. CDR3 bases: TGCACCAGCAGCCCCCCGACTAGCGGGGGGGAGACCCAGTACTTC. The gene calls are TRBV1 and TRBJ2-5; the table's D call TRBD2 went unverified against the DNA. TRBV1 is termed a pseudogene. This CDR3 is 15 amino acids long.

V usage is TRBV6-5 and J usage is TRBJ2-1; 8 bases map to TRBD1. The CDR3 is 15 amino acids. Losses at the gene ends were 5 bases for V and 0 bases for J; bases not matched to a gene: 3. Germline V gene data show CDR1 as MNHEY and CDR2 as SVGAGI. Here the CDR3 DNA reads TGTGCCAGCAGTACCGGGACAGGCTCCTACAATGAGCAGTTCTTC. It is translated as CASSTGTGSYNEQFF.